This T cell receptor beta chain originates from a study of blood T cell repertoires in COVID-19. Method: immunoSEQ multiplex PCR; TCRdb's copy keeps in-frame clones and lacks some. Among 100,000 to 110,000 clones listed, around four fifths were seen once. The V end was cut by 4 bases, the J end by 2 bases, with 16 bases between. This CDR3 comprises 16 residues. The germline V gene has CDR1 SGHRS and CDR2 YFSETQ. This clonotype was sampled from a woman between 70 and 85 years old with acute or convalescent COVID-19. The V gene is TRBV5-1, the J gene TRBJ1-5; perhaps TRBD1 as D (5 bases). Input material: peripheral blood. The CDR3 loop reads CASSPLGGGGNQPQHF. CDR3 nucleotides: TGCGCCAGCAGCCCCTTGGGGGGGGGTGGCAATCAGCCCCAGCATTTT.